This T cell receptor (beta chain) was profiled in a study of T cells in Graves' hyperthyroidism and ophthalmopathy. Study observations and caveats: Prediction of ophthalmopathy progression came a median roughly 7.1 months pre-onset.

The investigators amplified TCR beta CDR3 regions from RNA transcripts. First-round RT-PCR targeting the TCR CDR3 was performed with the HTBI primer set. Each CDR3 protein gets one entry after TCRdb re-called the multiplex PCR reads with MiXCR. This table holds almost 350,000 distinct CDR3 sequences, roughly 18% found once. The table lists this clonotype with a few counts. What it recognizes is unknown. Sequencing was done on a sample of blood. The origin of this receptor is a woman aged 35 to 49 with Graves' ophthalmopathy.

The chain's CDR3 is CASRVSNSYEQFF. The CDR3, as DNA: TGTGCCAGCAGGGTCAGTAACTCCTACGAGCAGTTCTTC. The chain employs TRBV12-3 or TRBV12-4 and TRBJ2-7; D is unclear. The tail of the sequence fits TRBJ2-1 better, so the J call may be wrong. This CDR3 contains 13 residues.